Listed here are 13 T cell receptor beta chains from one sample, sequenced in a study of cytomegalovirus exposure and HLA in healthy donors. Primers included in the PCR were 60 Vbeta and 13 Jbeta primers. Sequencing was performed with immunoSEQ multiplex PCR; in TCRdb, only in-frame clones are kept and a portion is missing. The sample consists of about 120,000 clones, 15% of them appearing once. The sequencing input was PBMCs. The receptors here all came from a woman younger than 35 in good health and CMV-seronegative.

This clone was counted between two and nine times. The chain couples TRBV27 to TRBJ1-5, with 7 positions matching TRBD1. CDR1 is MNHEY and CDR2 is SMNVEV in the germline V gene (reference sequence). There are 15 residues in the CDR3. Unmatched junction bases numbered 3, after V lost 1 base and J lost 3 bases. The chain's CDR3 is CASSLWGQSNQPQHF. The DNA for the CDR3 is TGTGCCAGCAGTTTATGGGGACAGTCCAATCAGCCCCAGCATTTT.

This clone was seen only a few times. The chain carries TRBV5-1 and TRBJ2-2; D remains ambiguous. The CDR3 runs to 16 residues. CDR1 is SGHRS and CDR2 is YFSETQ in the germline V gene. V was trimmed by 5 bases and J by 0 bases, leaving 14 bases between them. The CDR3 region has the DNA TGCGCCAGCAGGCGAGAAAGCGACGCGAACACCGGGGAGCTGTTTTTT. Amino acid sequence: CASRRESDANTGELFF.

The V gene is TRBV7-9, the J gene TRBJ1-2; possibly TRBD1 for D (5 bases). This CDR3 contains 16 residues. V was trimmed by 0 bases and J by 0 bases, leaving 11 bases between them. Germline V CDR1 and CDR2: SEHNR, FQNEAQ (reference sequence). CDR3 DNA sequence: TGTGCCAGCAGCTTAGCGGCGGGGGAAGCTAACTATGGCTACACCTTC. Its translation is CASSLAAGEANYGYTF.

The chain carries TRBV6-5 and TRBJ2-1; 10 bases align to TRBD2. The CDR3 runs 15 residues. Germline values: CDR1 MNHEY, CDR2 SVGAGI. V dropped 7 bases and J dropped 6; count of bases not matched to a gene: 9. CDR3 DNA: TGTGCCAGCACTGACCTTAGGACTAGCGGCAATGAGCAGTTCTTC. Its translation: CASTDLRTSGNEQFF.

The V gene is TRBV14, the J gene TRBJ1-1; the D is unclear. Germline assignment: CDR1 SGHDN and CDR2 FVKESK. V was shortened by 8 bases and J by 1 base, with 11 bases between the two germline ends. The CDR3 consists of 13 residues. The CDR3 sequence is CASRREANTEAFF. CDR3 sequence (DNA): TGTGCCAGCCGTCGGGAGGCGAACACTGAAGCTTTCTTT.

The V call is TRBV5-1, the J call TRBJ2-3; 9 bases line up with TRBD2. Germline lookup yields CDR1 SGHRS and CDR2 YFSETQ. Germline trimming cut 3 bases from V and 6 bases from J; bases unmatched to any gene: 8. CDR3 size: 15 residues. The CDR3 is CASSSGTSTRDTQYF. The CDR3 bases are TGCGCCAGCAGCTCCGGGACTAGCACTCGGGATACGCAGTATTTT.

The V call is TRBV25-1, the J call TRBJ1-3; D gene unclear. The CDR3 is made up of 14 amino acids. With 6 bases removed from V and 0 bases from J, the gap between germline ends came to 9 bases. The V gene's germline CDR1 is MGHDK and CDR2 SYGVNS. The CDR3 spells CASRGRNSGNTIYF. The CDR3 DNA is TGTGCCAGCAGGGGCAGGAACTCTGGAAACACCATATATTTT.

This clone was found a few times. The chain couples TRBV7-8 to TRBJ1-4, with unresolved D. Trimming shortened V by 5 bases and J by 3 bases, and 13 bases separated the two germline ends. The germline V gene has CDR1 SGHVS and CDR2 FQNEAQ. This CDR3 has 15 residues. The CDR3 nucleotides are TGTGCCAGCAGCATCGCAGGAGGCGCTAATGAAAAACTGTTTTTT. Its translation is CASSIAGGANEKLFF.

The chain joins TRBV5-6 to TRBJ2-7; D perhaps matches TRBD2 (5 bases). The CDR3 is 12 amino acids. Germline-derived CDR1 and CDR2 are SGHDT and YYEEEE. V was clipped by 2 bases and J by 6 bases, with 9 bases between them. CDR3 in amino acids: CASSLAVGEQYF. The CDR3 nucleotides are TGTGCCAGCAGCTTAGCGGTGGGCGAGCAGTACTTC.

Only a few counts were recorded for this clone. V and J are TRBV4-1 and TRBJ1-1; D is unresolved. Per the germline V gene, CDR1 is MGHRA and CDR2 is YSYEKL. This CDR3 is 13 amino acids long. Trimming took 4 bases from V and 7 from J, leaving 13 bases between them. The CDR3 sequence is CASSRTGGYEAFF. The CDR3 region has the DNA TGCGCCAGCAGCCGGACTGGCGGGTATGAAGCTTTCTTT.

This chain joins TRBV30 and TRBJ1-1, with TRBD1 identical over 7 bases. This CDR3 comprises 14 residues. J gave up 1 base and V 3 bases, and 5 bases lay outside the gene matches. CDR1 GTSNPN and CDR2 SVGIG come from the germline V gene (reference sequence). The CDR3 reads CAWRRQGGNTEAFF. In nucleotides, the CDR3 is TGTGCCTGGAGAAGGCAGGGGGGGAACACTGAAGCTTTCTTT.

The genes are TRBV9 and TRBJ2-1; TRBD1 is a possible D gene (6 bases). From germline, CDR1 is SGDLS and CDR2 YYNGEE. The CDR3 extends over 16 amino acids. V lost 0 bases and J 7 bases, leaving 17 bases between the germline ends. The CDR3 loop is CASSVAIAQGYNEQFF. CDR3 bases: TGTGCCAGCAGCGTAGCTATCGCCCAGGGGTATAATGAGCAGTTCTTC.

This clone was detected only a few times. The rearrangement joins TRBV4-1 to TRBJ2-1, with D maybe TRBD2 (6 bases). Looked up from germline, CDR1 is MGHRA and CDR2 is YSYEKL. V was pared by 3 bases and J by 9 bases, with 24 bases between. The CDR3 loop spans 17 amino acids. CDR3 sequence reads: CASSHPLRGYDGGEQFF. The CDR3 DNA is TGCGCCAGCAGCCACCCCCTGCGCGGTTACGACGGGGGTGAGCAGTTCTTC.